Described below is a single T cell receptor beta chain sequence and its context. Its antigen is unknown. The data stem from a study of vaccination and CD4 T cells after COVID-19. Treatment specified: approximately nine-day PBMC culture with coronavirus spike peptide pools or control peptides (ViraFEST assay). The CDR3 is 14 amino acids. V gave up 6 bases and J gave up 3 bases, with 17 bases separating them. The germline V gene encodes CDR1 DFQATT and CDR2 SNEGSKA (reference sequence). The study sequenced cultured CD4+ T cell DNA using the Oncomine TCR Beta short-read assay. TCRdb passed the PCR reads through MiXCR, listing each CDR3 protein once. The sample carries about 9,100 distinct CDR3 sequences, approximately 60% recorded once.

This receptor was taken from a human donor with COVID-19. The sample consisted of cultured CD4+ T cells from blood, taken after SARS-CoV-2 vaccination. V and J are TRBV20-1 and TRBJ1-2, with D possibly TRBD1 on 6 matching bases. CDR3 residues: CSAPIGRGDYGYTF. CDR3 DNA: TGCAGTGCCCCAATCGGGAGGGGGGACTATGGCTACACCTTC.